This T cell receptor beta chain stems from a study of CD8 T cells in ankylosing spondylitis. This clonotype was found many times. Quantitative 5'-RACE with molecular barcodes produced the TCR beta libraries. TCRdb re-derived calls from the 5' RACE reads in MiXCR, one entry per CDR3 protein. This table holds some 150,000 distinct CDR3 sequences, about an eighth found once. The germline V and J ends were trimmed by 8 bases and 4 bases, with 6 bases remaining between them. CDR1 and CDR2 (germline): KGHSH, LQKENI. CDR3 size: 12 residues. The TCR originated in a female donor with ankylosing spondylitis or in good health (not recorded which). V usage is TRBV18 and J usage is TRBJ2-6; D is unresolved. The material sequenced was blood, either unsorted or a sorted T cell fraction (not recorded which). The CDR3 is CASPQGANVLTF. The CDR3 DNA reads as TGTGCCAGCCCACAGGGGGCCAACGTCCTGACTTTC.